This TCR beta chain derives from a study of blood T cells in healthy people across ages. Study summary: About one barcoded beta molecule was captured per two T cells (by template switching).

Germline assignment: CDR1 DFQATT and CDR2 SNEGSKA (reference sequence). The CDR3 is 14 residues long. The V and J ends lost 7 bases and 4 bases, in that order; junction bases with no gene match: 10. Peripheral blood was drawn, roughly 10 milliliters per donor. The authors ran a second PCR of 7 to 11 cycles using a sample-barcoded 5' primer and a J-beta primer mix. Every cDNA molecule bore a tag from a template-switch adaptor containing 12 random nucleotides. TCRdb used MiXCR to reprocess the 5' RACE reads, holding one entry per CDR3 protein. The sample has roughly 730,000 distinct CDR3 sequences; 56% are singletons. Comment on this clonotype: Antigen: not known.

The study, taken as a whole, reports: Long-lived donors had more naive CD4+ cells and higher diversity than aged donors.

The specimen sequenced was blood. The sequence was obtained from a man in his forties or fifties in good health. The chain combines TRBV20-1 with TRBJ2-1; TRBD2 matches at 7 bases. The chain's CDR3 is CSGVRASGYNEQFF. CDR3 nucleotide sequence: TGCAGTGGGGTGCGGGCTAGCGGATACAATGAGCAGTTCTTC.